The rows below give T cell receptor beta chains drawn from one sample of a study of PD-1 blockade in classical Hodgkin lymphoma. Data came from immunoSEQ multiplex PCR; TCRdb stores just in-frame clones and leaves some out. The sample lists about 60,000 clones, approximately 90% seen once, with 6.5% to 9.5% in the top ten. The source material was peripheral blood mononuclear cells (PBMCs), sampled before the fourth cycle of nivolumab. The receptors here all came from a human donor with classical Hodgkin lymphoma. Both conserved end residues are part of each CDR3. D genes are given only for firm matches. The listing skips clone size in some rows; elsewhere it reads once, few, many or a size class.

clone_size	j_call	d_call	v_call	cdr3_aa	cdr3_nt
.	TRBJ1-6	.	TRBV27	CASSLGGYNSPLHF	TGTGCCAGCAGTTTAGGGGGGTATAATTCACCCCTCCACTTT
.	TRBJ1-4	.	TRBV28	CASSITGDNEKLFF	TGTGCCAGCAGTATAACAGGTGATAATGAAAAACTGTTTTTT
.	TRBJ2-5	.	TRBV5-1	CASSLRPTGTLQETQYF	TGCGCCAGCAGCCTCCGCCCGACAGGAACCTTACAAGAGACCCAGTACTTC
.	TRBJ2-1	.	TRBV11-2	CASSAGGEQFF	TGTGCCAGCAGCGCCGGTGGCGAGCAGTTCTTC
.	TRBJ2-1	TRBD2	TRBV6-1	CASSEPGLAGSFWVNEQFF	TGTGCCAGCAGTGAACCGGGACTAGCGGGGTCATTTTGGGTAAATGAGCAGTTCTTC
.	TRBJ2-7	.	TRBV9	CASTPSAGNYEQYF	TGTGCCAGCACTCCCTCGGCGGGGAACTACGAGCAGTACTTC
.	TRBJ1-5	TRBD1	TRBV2	CASTGDLSFSQHF	TGTGCCAGTACAGGGGATCTGTCATTTTCCCAGCATTTT
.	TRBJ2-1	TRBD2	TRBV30	CAWTSGSSYNEQFF	TGTGCCTGGACGAGCGGGAGCTCCTACAATGAGCAGTTCTTC
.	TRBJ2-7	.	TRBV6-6	CASRAPGRSYEQYF	TGTGCCAGCAGGGCACCAGGACGATCCTACGAGCAGTACTTC
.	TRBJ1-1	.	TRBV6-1	CASSELTTLTEAFF	TGTGCCAGCAGTGAATTGACAACGCTCACTGAAGCTTTCTTT
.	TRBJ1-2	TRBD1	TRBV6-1	CASSDLAGTVYGYTF	TGTGCCAGCAGTGATTTAGCCGGGACAGTCTATGGCTACACCTTC
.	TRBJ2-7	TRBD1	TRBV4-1	CASSRPGQGYEQYF	TGCGCCAGCAGCCGGCCGGGACAGGGGTACGAGCAGTACTTC
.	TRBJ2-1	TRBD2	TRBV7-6	CASSLSSGRAGEQFF	TGTGCCAGCAGCTTATCGAGCGGGAGGGCAGGTGAGCAGTTCTTC
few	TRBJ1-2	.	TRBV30	CAWSVGEYIGYTF	TGTGCCTGGAGTGTAGGGGAGTATATCGGCTACACCTTC
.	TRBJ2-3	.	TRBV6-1	CASRRDIGTDTQYF	TGTGCCAGCAGAAGGGACATTGGCACAGATACGCAGTATTTT
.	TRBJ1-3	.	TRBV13	CASSERKRGTGNTIYF	TGTGCCAGCAGCGAAAGAAAGCGTGGCACTGGAAACACCATATATTTT
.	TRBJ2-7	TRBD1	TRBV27	CASSDPGQGIYEQYF	TGTGCCAGCAGCGATCCGGGACAGGGTATCTACGAGCAGTACTTC